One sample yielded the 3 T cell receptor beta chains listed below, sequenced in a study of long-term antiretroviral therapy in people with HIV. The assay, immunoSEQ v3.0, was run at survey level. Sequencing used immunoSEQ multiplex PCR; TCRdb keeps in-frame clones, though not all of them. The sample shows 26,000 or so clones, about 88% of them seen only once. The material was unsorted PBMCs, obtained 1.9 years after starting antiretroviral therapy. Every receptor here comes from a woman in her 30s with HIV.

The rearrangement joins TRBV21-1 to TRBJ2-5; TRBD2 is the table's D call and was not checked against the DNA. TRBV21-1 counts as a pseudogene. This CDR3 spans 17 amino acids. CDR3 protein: CASSRTSGGGLGETQYF. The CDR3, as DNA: TGTGCCAGCAGCAGGACTAGCGGGGGGGGATTGGGGGAGACCCAGTACTTC.

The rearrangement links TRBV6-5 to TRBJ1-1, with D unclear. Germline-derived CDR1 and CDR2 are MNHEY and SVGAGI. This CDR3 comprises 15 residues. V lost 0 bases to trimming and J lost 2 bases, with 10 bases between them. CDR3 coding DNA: TGTGCCAGCAGTTACTCGAGGAAAGCAAACACTGAAGCTTTCTTT. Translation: CASSYSRKANTEAFF.

The CDR3 nucleotides read TGTGCCACCACGGGACAGCCGAACACCGGGGAGCTGTTTTTT. Translating it yields CATTGQPNTGELFF. The rearrangement links TRBV19 to TRBJ2-2; 7 nucleotides agree with TRBD1. Germline CDR1 is LNHDA and CDR2 is SQIVND (reference sequence). The V and J ends lost 10 bases and 0 bases, in that order; junction bases with no gene match: 5. The CDR3 is made up of 14 amino acids.